This entry is about one T cell receptor (beta chain). This CDR3 spans 14 amino acids. Germline CDR1 and CDR2: SGHVS and FQNEAQ. V was cut by 1 base and J by 0 bases, with 6 bases left in between. TCR beta CDR3 regions were amplified from RNA transcripts. Scientists carried out first-round RT-PCR using HTBI primers and then a second-round multiplex PCR. Via MiXCR, TCRdb re-called the multiplex PCR reads, giving one row per CDR3 protein. The table lists hundreds of thousands of distinct CDR3 sequences, roughly 21% of them singletons. This specimen belongs to a study of Graves' ophthalmopathy and Graves' hyperthyroidism.

This chain joins TRBV7-8 and TRBJ1-2; D ambiguous. The source material was peripheral blood. This receptor was obtained from a woman between 45 and 65 years old with Graves' ophthalmopathy. The DNA for the CDR3 is TGTGCCAGCAGCTTAGGGAACTCTAACTATGGCTACACCTTC. It translates to CASSLGNSNYGYTF.